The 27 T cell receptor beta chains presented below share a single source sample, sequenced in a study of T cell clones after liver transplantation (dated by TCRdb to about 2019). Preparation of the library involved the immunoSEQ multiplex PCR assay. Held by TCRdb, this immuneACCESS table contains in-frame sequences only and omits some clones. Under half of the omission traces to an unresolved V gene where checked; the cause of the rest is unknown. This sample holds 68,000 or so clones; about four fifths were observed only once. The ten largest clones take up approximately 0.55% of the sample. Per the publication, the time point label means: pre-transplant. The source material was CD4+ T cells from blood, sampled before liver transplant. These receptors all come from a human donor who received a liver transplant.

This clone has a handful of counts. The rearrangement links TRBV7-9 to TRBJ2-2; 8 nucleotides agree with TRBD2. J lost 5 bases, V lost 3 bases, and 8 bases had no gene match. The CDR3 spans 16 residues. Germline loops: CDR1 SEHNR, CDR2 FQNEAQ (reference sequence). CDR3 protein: CASSFLAGPGTGELFF. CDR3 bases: TGTGCCAGCAGCTTTCTAGCGGGTCCTGGAACCGGGGAGCTGTTTTTT. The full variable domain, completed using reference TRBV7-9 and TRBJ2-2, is DTGVSQNPRHKITKRGQNVTFRCDPISEHNRLYWYRQTLGQGPEFLTYFQNEAQLEKSRLLSDRFSAERPKGSFSTLEIQRTEQGDSAMYLCASSFLAGPGTGELFFGEGSRLTVL.

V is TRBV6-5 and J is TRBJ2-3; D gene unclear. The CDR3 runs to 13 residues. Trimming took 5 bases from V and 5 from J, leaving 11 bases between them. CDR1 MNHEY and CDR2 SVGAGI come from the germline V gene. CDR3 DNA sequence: TGTGCCAGCAGTCCCATCGACCAAGATACGCAGTATTTT. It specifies CASSPIDQDTQYF.

The DNA of the CDR3 is TGTGCCAGCTCACCAACGACGCTCTCGGGGACCCAGTACTTC. Translating it yields CASSPTTLSGTQYF. The chain is built from TRBV18 and TRBJ2-5, with D hard to call. The V end was cut by 2 bases, the J end by 7 bases, with 14 bases between. The CDR3 is made up of 14 amino acids. Germline V gene data show CDR1 as KGHSH and CDR2 as LQKENI.

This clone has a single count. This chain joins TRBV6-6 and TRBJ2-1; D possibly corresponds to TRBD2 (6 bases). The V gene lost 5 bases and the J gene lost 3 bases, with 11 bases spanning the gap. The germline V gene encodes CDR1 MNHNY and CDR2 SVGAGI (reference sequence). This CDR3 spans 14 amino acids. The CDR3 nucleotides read TGTGCCAGCAGTACCGGGAGCCACTACAATGAGCAGTTCTTC. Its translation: CASSTGSHYNEQFF.

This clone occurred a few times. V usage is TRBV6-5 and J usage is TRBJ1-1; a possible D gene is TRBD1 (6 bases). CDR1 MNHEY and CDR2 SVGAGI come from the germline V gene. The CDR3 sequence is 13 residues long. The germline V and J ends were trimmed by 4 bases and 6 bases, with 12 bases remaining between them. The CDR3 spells CASSLQDSSEAFF. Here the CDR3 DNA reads TGTGCCAGCAGTTTACAGGACAGTTCTGAAGCTTTCTTT.

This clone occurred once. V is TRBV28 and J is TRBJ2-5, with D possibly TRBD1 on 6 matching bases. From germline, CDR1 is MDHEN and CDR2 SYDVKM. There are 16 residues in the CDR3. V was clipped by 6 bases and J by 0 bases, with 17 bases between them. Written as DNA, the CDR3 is TGTGCCAGCAGCACCAGAAGACAGGCGAACCAAGAGACCCAGTACTTC. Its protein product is CASSTRRQANQETQYF.

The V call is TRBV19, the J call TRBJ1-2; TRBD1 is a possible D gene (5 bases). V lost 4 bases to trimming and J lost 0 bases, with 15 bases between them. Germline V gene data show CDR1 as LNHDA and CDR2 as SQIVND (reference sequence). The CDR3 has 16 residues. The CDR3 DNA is TGTGCCAGTAGTAGGGGACGGTCTATAGCTAACTATGGCTACACCTTC. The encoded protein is CASSRGRSIANYGYTF.

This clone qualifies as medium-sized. In DNA, the CDR3 is TGTGCCAGCAGCTTAGTGGCGTCCTACGAGCAGTACTTC. This gives the protein CASSLVASYEQYF. The chain recombines TRBV7-2 with TRBJ2-7; no firm D call. CDR1 and CDR2 from the germline V gene are SGHTA and FQGNSA. The CDR3 has 13 residues. Between the trimmed V and J ends, which lost 1 base and 1 base, there was a span of 5 bases.

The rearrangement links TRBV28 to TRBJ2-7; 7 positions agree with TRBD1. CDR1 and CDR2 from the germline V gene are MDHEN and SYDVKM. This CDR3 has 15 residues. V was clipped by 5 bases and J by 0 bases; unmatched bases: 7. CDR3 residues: CASSQTGVNSYEQYF. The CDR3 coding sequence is TGTGCCAGCAGTCAAACAGGGGTAAACTCCTACGAGCAGTACTTC.

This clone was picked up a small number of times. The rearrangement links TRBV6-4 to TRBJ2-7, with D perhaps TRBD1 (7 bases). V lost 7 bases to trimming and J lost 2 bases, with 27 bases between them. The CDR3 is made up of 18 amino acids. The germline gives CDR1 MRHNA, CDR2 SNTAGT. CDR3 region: CASTGGLIGTAKAYEQYF. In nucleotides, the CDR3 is TGTGCCAGCACAGGGGGGTTGATAGGGACAGCCAAGGCCTACGAGCAGTACTTC.

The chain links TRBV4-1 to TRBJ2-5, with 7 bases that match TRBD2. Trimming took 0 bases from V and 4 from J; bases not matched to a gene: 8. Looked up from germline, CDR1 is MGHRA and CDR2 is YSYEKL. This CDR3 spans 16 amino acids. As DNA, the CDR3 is TGCGCCAGCAGCCAAGATCGCGGGGGAGCGATAGAGACCCAGTACTTC. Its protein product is CASSQDRGGAIETQYF.

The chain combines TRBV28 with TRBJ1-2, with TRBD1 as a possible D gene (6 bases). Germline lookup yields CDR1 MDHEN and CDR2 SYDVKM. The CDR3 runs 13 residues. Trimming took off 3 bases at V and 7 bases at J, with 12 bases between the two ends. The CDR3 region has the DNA TGTGCCAGCAGTTTCGGACAGTTTTCTGGCTACACCTTC. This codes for CASSFGQFSGYTF.

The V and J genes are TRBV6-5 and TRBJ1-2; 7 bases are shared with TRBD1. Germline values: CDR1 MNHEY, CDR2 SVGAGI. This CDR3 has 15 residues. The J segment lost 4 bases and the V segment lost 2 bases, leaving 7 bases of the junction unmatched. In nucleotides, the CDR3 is TGTGCCAGCAGTTACGGGACAGCTGTTGCCTATGGCTACACCTTC. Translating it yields CASSYGTAVAYGYTF.

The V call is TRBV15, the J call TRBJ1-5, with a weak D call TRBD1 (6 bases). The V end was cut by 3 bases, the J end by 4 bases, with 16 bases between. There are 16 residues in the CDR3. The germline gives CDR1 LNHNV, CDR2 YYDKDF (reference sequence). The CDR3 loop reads CATSSVTGSWNQPQHF. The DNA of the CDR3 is TGTGCCACCAGCAGTGTCACAGGGAGTTGGAATCAGCCCCAGCATTTT. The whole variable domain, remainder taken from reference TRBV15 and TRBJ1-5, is DAMVIQNPRYQVTQFGKPVTLSCSQTLNHNVMYWYQQKSSQAPKLLFHYYDKDFNNEADTPDNFQSRRPNTSFCFLDIRSPGLGDTAMYLCATSSVTGSWNQPQHFGDGTRLSIL.

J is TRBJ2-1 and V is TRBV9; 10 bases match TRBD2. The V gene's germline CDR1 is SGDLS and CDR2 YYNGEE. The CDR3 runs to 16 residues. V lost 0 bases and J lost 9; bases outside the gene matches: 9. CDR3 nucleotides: TGTGCCAGCAGCGTAGGATCCAGCGGGAGGGCCGGTGAGCAGTTCTTC. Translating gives CASSVGSSGRAGEQFF.

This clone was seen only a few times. This CDR3 reads CASSLSEQGITEAFF. CDR3 in DNA: TGCGCCAGCAGCCTATCCGAACAGGGGATCACTGAAGCTTTCTTT. This chain uses TRBV5-1 with TRBJ1-1; TRBD1 matches 7 bases. With V trimmed by 4 bases and J by 4 bases, 10 bases remained unmatched. The V gene's germline CDR1 is SGHRS and CDR2 YFSETQ. This CDR3 comprises 15 residues. The entire variable domain, with the rest obtained from reference TRBV5-1 and TRBJ1-1, is as follows: KAGVTQTPRYLIKTRGQQVTLSCSPISGHRSVSWYQQTPGQGLQFLFEYFSETQRNKGNFPGRFSGRQFSNSRSEMNVSTLELGDSALYLCASSLSEQGITEAFFGQGTRLTVV.

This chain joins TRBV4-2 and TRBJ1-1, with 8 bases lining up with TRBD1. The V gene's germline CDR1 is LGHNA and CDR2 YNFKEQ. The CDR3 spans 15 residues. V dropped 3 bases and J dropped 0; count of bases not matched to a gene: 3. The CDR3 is CASSQTGVLNTEAFF. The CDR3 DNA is TGTGCCAGCAGCCAGACAGGGGTCCTGAACACTGAAGCTTTCTTT.

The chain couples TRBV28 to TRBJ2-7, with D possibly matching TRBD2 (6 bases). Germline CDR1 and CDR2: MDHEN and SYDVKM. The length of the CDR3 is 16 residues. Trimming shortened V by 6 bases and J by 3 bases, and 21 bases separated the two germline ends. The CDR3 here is CASRMTGSSPIYEQYF. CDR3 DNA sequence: TGTGCCAGCAGGATGACCGGGAGCTCCCCTATCTACGAGCAGTACTTC.

The CDR3 sequence: CASSDTVSNQPQHF. Written as DNA, the CDR3 is TGTGCCAGCAGTGACACAGTTAGCAATCAGCCCCAGCATTTT. The chain links TRBV6-6 to TRBJ1-5; D is uncertain. The CDR3 consists of 14 residues. The germline V and J ends were trimmed by 5 bases and 0 bases, with 8 bases remaining between them. Germline CDR1 reads MNHNY; CDR2 reads SVGAGI (reference sequence).

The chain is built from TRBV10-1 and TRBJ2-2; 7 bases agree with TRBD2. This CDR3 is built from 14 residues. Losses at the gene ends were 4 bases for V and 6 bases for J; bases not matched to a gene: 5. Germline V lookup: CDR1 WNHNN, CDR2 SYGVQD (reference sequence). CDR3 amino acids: CASSAPGGAGELFF. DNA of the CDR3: TGCGCCAGCAGTGCCCCGGGAGGAGCCGGGGAGCTGTTTTTT.

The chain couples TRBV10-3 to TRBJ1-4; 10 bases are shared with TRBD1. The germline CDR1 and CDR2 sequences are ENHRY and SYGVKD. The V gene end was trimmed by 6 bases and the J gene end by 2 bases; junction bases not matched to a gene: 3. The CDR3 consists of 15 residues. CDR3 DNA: TGTGCCATCAGAAGGACAGGGGGTACTAATGAAAAACTGTTTTTT. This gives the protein CAIRRTGGTNEKLFF.

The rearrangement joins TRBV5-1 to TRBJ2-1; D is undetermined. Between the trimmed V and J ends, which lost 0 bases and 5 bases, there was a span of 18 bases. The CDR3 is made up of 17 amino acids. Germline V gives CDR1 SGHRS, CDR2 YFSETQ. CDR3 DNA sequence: TGCGCCAGCAGCTTGGGGTTTAGGCAGGATCTTAACAATGAGCAGTTCTTC. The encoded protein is CASSLGFRQDLNNEQFF.

The CDR3 sequence is CASSEARVSGGYTF. For the CDR3, the DNA is TGTGCCAGCAGTGAAGCGAGAGTCTCGGGTGGCTACACCTTC. The V call is TRBV6-1, the J call TRBJ1-2; no clear D. Germline V gene lookup returns CDR1 MNHNS and CDR2 SASEGT. CDR3 length: 14 amino acids. Deletions cut 0 bases from V and 7 bases from J, with 12 bases between.

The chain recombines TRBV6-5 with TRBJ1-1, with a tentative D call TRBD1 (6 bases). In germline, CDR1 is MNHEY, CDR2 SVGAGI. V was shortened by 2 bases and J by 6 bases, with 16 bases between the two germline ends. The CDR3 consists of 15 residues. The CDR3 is CASSYDRRGMAEAFF. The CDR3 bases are TGTGCCAGCAGTTACGATAGGAGGGGGATGGCTGAAGCTTTCTTT.

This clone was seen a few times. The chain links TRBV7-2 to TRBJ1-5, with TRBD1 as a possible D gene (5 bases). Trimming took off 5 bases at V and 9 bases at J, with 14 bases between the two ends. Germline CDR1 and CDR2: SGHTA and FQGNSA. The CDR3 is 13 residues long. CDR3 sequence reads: CASSPGGSLPQHF. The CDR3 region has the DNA TGTGCCAGCAGCCCCGGGGGGAGTCTGCCCCAGCATTTT. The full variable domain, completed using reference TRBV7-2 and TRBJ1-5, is GAGVSQSPSNKVTEKGKDVELRCDPISGHTALYWYRQSLGQGLEFLIYFQGNSAPDKSGLPSDRFSAERTGGSVSTLTIQRTQQEDSAVYLCASSPGGSLPQHFGDGTRLSIL.

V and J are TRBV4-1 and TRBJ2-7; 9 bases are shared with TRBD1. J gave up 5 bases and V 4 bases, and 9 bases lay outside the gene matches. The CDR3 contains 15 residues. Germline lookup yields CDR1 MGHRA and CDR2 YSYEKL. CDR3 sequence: CASSLTEDRGNEQYF. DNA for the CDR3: TGCGCCAGCAGCCTCACCGAGGACAGGGGAAACGAGCAGTACTTC.

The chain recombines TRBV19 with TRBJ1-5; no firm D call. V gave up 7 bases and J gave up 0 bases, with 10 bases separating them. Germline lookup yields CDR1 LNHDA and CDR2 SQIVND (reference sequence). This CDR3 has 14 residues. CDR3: CASNLRGSNQPQHF. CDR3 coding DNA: TGTGCCAGTAATCTACGGGGTAGCAATCAGCCCCAGCATTTT.